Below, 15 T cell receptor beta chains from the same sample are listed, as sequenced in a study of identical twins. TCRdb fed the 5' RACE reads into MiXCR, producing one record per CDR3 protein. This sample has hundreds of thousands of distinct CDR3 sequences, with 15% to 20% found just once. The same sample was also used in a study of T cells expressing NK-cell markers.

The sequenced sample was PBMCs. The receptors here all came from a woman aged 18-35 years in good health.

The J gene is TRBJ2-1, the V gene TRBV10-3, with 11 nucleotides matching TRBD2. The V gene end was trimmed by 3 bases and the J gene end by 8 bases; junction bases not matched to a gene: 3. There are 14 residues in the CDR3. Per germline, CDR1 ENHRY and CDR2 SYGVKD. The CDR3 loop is CAISDRGLADEQFF. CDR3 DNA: TGTGCCATCAGTGATAGGGGACTAGCGGATGAGCAGTTCTTC.

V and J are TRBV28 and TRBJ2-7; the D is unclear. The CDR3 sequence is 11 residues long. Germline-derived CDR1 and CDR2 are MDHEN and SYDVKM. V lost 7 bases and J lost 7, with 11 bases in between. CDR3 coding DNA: TGTGCCAGCACCGCCTACGGTGAGCAGTACTTC. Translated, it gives CASTAYGEQYF.

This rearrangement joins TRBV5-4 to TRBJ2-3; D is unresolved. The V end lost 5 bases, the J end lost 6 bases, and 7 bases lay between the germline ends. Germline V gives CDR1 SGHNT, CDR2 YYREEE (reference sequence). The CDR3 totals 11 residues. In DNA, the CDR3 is TGTGCCAGCAGTGGCGACGATACGCAGTATTTT. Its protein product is CASSGDDTQYF.

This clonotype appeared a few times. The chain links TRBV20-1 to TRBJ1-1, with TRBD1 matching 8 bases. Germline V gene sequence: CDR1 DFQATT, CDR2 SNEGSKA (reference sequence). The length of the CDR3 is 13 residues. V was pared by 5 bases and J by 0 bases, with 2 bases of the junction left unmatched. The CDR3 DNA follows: TGCAGTGCTCAGACAGGGGTGAACACTGAAGCTTTCTTT. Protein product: CSAQTGVNTEAFF.

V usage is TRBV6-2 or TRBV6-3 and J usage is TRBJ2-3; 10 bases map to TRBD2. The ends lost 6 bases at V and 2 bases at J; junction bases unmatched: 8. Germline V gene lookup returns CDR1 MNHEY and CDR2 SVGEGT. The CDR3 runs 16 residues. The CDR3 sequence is CASRPLSGRATDTQYF. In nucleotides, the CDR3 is TGTGCCAGCAGGCCTCTGAGCGGGAGGGCCACAGATACGCAGTATTTT.

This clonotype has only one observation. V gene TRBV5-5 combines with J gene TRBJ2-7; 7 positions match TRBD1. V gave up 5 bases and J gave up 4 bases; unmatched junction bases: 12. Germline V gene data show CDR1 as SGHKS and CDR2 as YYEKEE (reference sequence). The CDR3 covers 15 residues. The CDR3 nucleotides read TGTGCCAGCAGGATTCTACGGGACAGCCCTTACGAGCAGTACTTC. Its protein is CASRILRDSPYEQYF.

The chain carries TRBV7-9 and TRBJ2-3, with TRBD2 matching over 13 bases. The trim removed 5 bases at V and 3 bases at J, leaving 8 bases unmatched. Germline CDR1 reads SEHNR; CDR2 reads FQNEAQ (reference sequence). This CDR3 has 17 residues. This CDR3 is CASSLRTSGGGTDTQYF. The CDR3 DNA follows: TGTGCCAGCAGCCTCCGGACTAGCGGGGGAGGGACAGATACGCAGTATTTT.

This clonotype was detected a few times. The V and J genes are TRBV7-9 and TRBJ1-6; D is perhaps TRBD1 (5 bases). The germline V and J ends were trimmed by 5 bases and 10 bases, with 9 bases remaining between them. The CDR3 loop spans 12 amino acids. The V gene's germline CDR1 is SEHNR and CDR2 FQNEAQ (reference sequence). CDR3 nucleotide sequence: TGTGCCAGCAGCCGACAGTCGTCACCCCTCCACTTT. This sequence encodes CASSRQSSPLHF.

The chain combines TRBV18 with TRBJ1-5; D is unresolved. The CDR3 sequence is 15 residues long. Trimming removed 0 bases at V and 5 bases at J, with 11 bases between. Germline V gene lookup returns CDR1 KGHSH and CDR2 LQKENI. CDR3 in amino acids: CASSPPGSADQPQHF. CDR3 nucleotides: TGTGCCAGCTCACCACCGGGTTCGGCCGATCAGCCCCAGCATTTT.

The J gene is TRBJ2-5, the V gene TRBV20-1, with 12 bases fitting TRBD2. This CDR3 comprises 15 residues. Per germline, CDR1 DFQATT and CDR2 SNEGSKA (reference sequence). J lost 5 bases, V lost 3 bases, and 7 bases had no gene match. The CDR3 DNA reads TGCAGTGCTAGGGCTAGCGGGGGGGCAAGCGAGACCCAGTACTTC. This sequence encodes CSARASGGASETQYF.

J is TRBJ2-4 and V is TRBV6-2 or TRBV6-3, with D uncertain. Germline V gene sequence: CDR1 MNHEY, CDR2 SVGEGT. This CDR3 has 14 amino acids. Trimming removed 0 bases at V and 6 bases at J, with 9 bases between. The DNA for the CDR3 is TGTGCCAGCAGTTACTCTAGTCTTGGAAACATTCAGTACTTC. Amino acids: CASSYSSLGNIQYF.

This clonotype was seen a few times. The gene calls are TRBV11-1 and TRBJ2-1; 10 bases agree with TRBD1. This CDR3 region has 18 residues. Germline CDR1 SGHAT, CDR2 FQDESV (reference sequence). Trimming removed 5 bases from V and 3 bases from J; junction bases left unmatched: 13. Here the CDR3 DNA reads TGTGCCAGCAGCACCCGGGACAGGGGAAGATCTGGCTACAATGAGCAGTTCTTC. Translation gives CASSTRDRGRSGYNEQFF.

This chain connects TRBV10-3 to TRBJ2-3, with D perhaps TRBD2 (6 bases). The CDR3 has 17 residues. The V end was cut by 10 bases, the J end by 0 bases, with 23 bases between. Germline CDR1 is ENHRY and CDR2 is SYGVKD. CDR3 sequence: CATRDFLAASSTDTQYF. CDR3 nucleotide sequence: TGTGCCACCAGGGATTTTTTAGCGGCGTCTAGCACAGATACGCAGTATTTT.

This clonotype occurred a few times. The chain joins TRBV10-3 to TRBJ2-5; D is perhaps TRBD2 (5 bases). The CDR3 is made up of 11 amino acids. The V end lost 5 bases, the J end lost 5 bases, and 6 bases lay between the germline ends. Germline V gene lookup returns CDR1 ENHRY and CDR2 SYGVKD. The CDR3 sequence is CAISPGETQYF. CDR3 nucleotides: TGTGCCATCAGTCCGGGGGAGACCCAGTACTTC.

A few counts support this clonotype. CDR3 amino acids: CASSWIGDLNEQYF. CDR3 DNA: TGTGCCAGCAGTTGGATTGGGGACTTAAACGAGCAGTACTTC. This rearrangement joins TRBV6-5 to TRBJ2-7, with D possibly TRBD2 on 6 matching bases. V was shortened by 4 bases and J by 5 bases, with 15 bases between the two germline ends. Germline V CDR1 and CDR2: MNHEY, SVGAGI. CDR3 length equals 14 residues.